This T cell receptor beta chain emerged from a study of technical replicates of blood from a few donors. CDR1 is SEHNR, CDR2 FQNEAQ, per germline (reference sequence). This CDR3 contains 15 residues. Losses at the gene ends were 5 bases for V and 3 bases for J; bases not matched to a gene: 7. Clones were read by immunoSEQ multiplex PCR, and TCRdb kept only the in-frame ones, dropping some. The sample has 80,000 to 100,000 clones, approximately 96% seen once; the top ten hold about 0.39%. The sequence was obtained from a human donor in good health. The sequenced sample consisted of T cells isolated from PBMCs. The gene calls are TRBV7-9 and TRBJ2-7; 10 bases agree with TRBD2. CDR3 bases: TGTGCCAGCAGCCCCCGGACTAGCGGAAGCTACGAGCAGTACTTC. This encodes CASSPRTSGSYEQYF.